The 17 T cell receptor beta chains below come from one sample, sequenced in a study of long-term antiretroviral therapy in people with HIV. Samples were assayed with immunoSEQ v3.0 at survey level. TCRdb's table, derived via immunoSEQ multiplex PCR, lists solely in-frame clones and lacks some. The table has about 25,000 clones, about 86% seen once. Sample: unsorted PBMCs, taken 1.2 years after starting antiretroviral therapy. The receptors here all came from a man aged 45-60 years with HIV.

The chain links TRBV5-4 to TRBJ2-7; D gene unclear. This CDR3 spans 13 amino acids. Germline V gives CDR1 SGHNT, CDR2 YYREEE (reference sequence). V dropped 4 bases and J dropped 2 bases, with 10 bases sitting between them. The CDR3: CASSQGITYEQYF. In nucleotides, the CDR3 is TGTGCCAGCAGCCAAGGGATAACCTACGAGCAGTACTTC.

The rearrangement joins TRBV6-1 to TRBJ2-3; tentative D call: TRBD1 (7 bases). In germline, CDR1 is MNHNS, CDR2 SASEGT. The ends were cut back, 5 bases at V and 4 bases at J, with 13 bases in the middle. The CDR3 is 14 residues long. DNA of the CDR3: TGTGCCAGCAGTATCCAGGGGGGCGCAGATACGCAGTATTTT. It codes for CASSIQGGADTQYF.

The chain uses TRBV10-3 and TRBJ2-1; 10 nucleotides agree with TRBD2. CDR1 ENHRY and CDR2 SYGVKD come from the germline V gene. Losses at the gene ends were 4 bases for V and 1 base for J; bases not matched to a gene: 7. The CDR3 is 17 amino acids. CDR3 region: CAISGPRAGGSYNEQFF. In DNA, the CDR3 is TGTGCCATCAGTGGCCCGAGAGCGGGGGGGTCCTACAATGAGCAGTTCTTC.

V is TRBV4-3 and J is TRBJ1-1; no definite D call. CDR3 size: 13 residues. Trimming cost V 4 bases and J 1 base, with 7 bases left between them. Germline CDR1 reads LGHNA; CDR2 reads YSLEER. This CDR3 is CASSPATNTEAFF. DNA of the CDR3: TGCGCCAGCAGCCCCGCAACGAACACTGAAGCTTTCTTT.

Turning to this clone: The identical CDR3 is also encoded by other nucleotide sequences in the sample. V gene TRBV30 combines with J gene TRBJ1-5; no clear D. This CDR3 contains 14 residues. Trimming left V 0 bases short and J 7 bases short, with 13 bases between. Germline V CDR1 and CDR2: GTSNPN, SVGIG (reference sequence). The CDR3 loop reads CAWSVGPGQQPQHF. CDR3 DNA sequence: TGTGCCTGGAGTGTAGGCCCCGGTCAACAGCCCCAGCATTTT.

This clone was counted between two and nine times. The CDR3 sequence: CASSFKGAEANQPQHF. DNA of the CDR3: TGTGCCAGCAGCTTTAAGGGGGCTGAGGCCAATCAGCCCCAGCATTTT. The chain has TRBV5-6 and TRBJ1-5; TRBD1 agrees at 7 bases. From germline, CDR1 is SGHDT and CDR2 YYEEEE. Unmatched junction bases numbered 8, after V lost 2 bases and J lost 3 bases. There are 16 residues in the CDR3.

The rearrangement links TRBV28 to TRBJ2-5, with 10 bases that match TRBD1. V dropped 11 bases and J dropped 4; count of bases not matched to a gene: 7. The CDR3 is 13 amino acids. Germline assignment: CDR1 MDHEN and CDR2 SYDVKM. CDR3 DNA: TGTGCCTGCTTGGACAGGGGGGGAGAGACCCAGTACTTC. Translating gives CACLDRGGETQYF. Filled out from reference TRBV28 and TRBJ2-5, the complete variable domain reads DVKVTQSSRYLVKRTGEKVFLECVQDMDHENMFWYRQDPGLGLRLIYFSYDVKMKEKGDIPEGYSVSREKKERFSLILESASTNQTSMYLCACLDRGGETQYFGPGTRLLVL.

This chain links TRBV6-1 with TRBJ2-5; D ambiguous. The CDR3 has 14 residues. V shed 6 bases and J shed 5 bases, with 16 bases lying between them. The V gene's germline CDR1 is MNHNS and CDR2 SASEGT. In DNA form, the CDR3 reads TGTGCCAGCAGCTATTCGCCTGGAGAGGAGACCCAGTACTTC. Protein: CASSYSPGEETQYF.

The rearrangement uses TRBV2 and TRBJ1-1; D unresolved. Deletions cut 6 bases from V and 4 bases from J, with 12 bases between. The CDR3 is 13 amino acids. Per germline, CDR1 SNHLY and CDR2 FYNNEI. CDR3 sequence reads: CASRAERGTEAFF. The DNA for the CDR3 is TGTGCCAGCAGGGCGGAAAGAGGCACTGAAGCTTTCTTT.

The rearrangement joins TRBV5-1 to TRBJ1-6; D gene ambiguous. V lost 4 bases and J lost 12, with 23 bases in between. The CDR3 is made up of 16 amino acids. The V gene's germline CDR1 is SGHRS and CDR2 YFSETQ. The CDR3 bases are TGCGCCAGCAGCCCGCCGACCGGACTGGCCGGTGGACCCCTCCACTTT. Translation gives CASSPPTGLAGGPLHF.

The chain couples TRBV4-2 to TRBJ2-2; D gene ambiguous. The V end lost 0 bases, the J end lost 4 bases, and 6 bases lay between the germline ends. The germline CDR1 and CDR2 sequences are LGHNA and YNFKEQ. The CDR3 sequence is 14 residues long. The CDR3 nucleotides are TGTGCCAGCAGCCAAGATTGGGCCACCGGGGAGCTGTTTTTT. This encodes CASSQDWATGELFF.

This clone has only a few counts. The genes are TRBV18 and TRBJ1-1; 7 nucleotides align to TRBD1. The CDR3 runs 16 residues. V shed 0 bases, J shed 0 bases, and the junction held 4 bases outside the gene matches. CDR1 and CDR2 from the germline V gene are KGHSH and LQKENI. Here the CDR3 DNA reads TGTGCCAGCTCACCACCGAGGGGGCTAATGAACACTGAAGCTTTCTTT. It translates to CASSPPRGLMNTEAFF.

The chain joins TRBV27 to TRBJ2-2, with D perhaps TRBD1 (5 bases). This CDR3 spans 15 amino acids. V lost 4 bases and J 1 base, leaving 10 bases between the germline ends. The germline gives CDR1 MNHEY, CDR2 SMNVEV (reference sequence). The chain's CDR3 is CASSSGTGNTGELFF. In nucleotides, the CDR3 is TGTGCCAGCAGTTCGGGTACAGGGAACACCGGGGAGCTGTTTTTT.

The chain employs TRBV4-3 and TRBJ1-5; TRBD1 agrees at 8 bases. Germline CDR1 and CDR2: LGHNA and YSLEER. The CDR3 covers 17 residues. V gave up 1 base and J gave up 5 bases; unmatched junction bases: 10. The CDR3 loop reads CASSQVWSPGGDQPQHF. The CDR3 DNA sequence: TGCGCCAGCAGCCAAGTATGGAGCCCAGGGGGCGATCAGCCCCAGCATTTT.

This clone occurred once. The chain recombines TRBV28 with TRBJ1-1; D remains unclear. CDR1 is MDHEN, CDR2 SYDVKM, per germline. The CDR3 runs to 15 residues. Trimming took 7 bases from V and 1 from J, leaving 16 bases between them. Here the CDR3 reads CASTTQGSGNTEAFF. CDR3 nucleotides: TGTGCCAGCACCACTCAAGGATCGGGGAACACTGAAGCTTTCTTT.

The genes are TRBV27 and TRBJ1-1, with 9 bases matching TRBD1. J gave up 4 bases and V 5 bases, and 8 bases lay outside the gene matches. CDR1 and CDR2 from the germline V gene are MNHEY and SMNVEV (reference sequence). This CDR3 region has 15 residues. CDR3 protein: CASSQQGAWGTEAFF. The CDR3 coding sequence is TGTGCCAGCAGTCAACAGGGGGCTTGGGGCACTGAAGCTTTCTTT.

V and J are TRBV10-3 and TRBJ2-7; 9 positions match TRBD1. J lost 3 bases, V lost 4 bases, and 16 bases had no gene match. The CDR3 is made up of 18 amino acids. Germline-derived CDR1 and CDR2 are ENHRY and SYGVKD. CDR3 coding DNA: TGTGCCATCAGTGGCGGACAGGGGCCCACCGTGGGGGACTACGAGCAGTACTTC. It codes for CAISGGQGPTVGDYEQYF.